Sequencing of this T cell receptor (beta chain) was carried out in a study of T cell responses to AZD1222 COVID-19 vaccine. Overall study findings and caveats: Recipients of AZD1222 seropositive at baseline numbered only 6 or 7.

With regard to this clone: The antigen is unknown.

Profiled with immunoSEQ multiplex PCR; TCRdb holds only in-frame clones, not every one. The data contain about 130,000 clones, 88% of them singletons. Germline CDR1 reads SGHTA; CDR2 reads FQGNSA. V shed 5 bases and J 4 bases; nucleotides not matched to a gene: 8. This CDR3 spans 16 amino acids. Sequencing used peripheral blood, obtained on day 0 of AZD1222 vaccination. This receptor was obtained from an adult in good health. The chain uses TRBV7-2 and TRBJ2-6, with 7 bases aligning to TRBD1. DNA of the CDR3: TGTGCCAGCAGCGCGGTTAGGGGGCGCGGGGCCAACGTCCTGACTTTC. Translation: CASSAVRGRGANVLTF.